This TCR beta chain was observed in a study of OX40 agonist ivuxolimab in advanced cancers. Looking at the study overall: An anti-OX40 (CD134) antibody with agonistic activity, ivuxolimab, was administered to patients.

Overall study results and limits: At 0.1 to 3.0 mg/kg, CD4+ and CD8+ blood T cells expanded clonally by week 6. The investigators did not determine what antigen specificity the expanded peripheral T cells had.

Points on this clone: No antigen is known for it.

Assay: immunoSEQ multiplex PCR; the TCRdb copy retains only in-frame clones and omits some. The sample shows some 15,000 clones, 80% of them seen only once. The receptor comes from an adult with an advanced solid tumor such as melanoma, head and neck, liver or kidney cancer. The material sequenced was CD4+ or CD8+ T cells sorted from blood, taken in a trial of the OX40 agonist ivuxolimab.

The DNA for the CDR3 is TGTGCCAGCAGCGATGCTATGACAGGGAACACTGAAGCTTTCTTT. This translates into CASSDAMTGNTEAFF. J is TRBJ1-1 and V is TRBV5-4, with D possibly being TRBD1 (6 bases). CDR3 size: 15 residues. Germline values: CDR1 SGHNT, CDR2 YYREEE (reference sequence). The V gene lost 4 bases and the J gene lost 1 base, with 14 bases spanning the gap.